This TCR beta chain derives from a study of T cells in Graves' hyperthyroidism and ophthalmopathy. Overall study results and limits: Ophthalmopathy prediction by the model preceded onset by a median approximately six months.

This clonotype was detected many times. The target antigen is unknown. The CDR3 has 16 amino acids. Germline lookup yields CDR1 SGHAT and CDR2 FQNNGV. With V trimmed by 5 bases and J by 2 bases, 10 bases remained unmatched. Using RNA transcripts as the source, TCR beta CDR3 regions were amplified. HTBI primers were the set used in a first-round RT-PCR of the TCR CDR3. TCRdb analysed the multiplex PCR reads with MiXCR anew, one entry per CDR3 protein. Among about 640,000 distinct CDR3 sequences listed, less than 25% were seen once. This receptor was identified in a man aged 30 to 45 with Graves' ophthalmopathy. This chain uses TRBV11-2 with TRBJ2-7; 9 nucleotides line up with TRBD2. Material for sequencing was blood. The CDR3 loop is CASSQSLAGSPYEQYF. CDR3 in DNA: TGTGCCAGCAGCCAAAGTCTAGCGGGATCCCCCTACGAGCAGTACTTC. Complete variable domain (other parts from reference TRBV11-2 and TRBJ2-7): EAGVAQSPRYKIIEKRQSVAFWCNPISGHATLYWYQQILGQGPKLLIQFQNNGVVDDSQLPKDRFSAERLKGVDSTLKIQPAKLEDSAVYLCASSQSLAGSPYEQYFGPGTRLTVT.